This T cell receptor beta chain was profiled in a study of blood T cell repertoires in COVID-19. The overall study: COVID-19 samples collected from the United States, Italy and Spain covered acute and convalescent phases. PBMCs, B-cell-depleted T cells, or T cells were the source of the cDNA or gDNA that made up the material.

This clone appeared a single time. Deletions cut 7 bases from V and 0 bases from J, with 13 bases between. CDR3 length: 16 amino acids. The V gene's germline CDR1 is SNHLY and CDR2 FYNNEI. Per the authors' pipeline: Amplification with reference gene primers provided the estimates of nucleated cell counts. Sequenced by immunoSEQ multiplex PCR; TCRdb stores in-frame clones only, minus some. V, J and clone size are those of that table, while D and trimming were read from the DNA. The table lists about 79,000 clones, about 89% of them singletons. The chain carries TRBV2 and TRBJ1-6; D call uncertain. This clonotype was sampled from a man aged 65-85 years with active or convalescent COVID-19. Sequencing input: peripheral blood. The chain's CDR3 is CASKEQLSSYNSPLHF. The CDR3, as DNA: TGTGCCAGCAAGGAGCAGTTGAGCTCCTATAATTCACCCCTCCACTTT.